This T cell receptor (beta chain) comes out of a study of early T cells in non-severe SARS-CoV-2 infection. Study background: The chains were unpaired, and the sequenced material was bulk RNA from unsorted whole blood. Study-wide results and caveats: Private and CD4 specificities were missed by VDJdb matching, skewed to anti-spike CD8.

Note on this clonotype: As yet, its antigen is unknown.

cDNA molecules, individually, were tagged with unique molecular identifiers. MiXCR was run by TCRdb on the 5' RACE reads, yielding one entry per CDR3 protein. This sample has 24,000 or so distinct CDR3 sequences, with roughly 4% found just once. Germline lookup yields CDR1 SGHAT and CDR2 FQNNGV. CDR3 size: 15 residues. J lost 7 bases, V lost 4 bases, and 3 bases had no gene match. This sequence was found in an adult who was a healthcare worker with PCR-confirmed SARS-CoV-2 infection or an uninfected control (not recorded which). Material for sequencing was whole blood. This chain links TRBV11-2 with TRBJ2-2; the match to TRBD2 covers 13 bases. The CDR3: CASSSGLAGIGELFF. CDR3 DNA sequence: TGTGCCAGCAGCTCGGGACTAGCGGGAATCGGGGAGCTGTTTTTT.